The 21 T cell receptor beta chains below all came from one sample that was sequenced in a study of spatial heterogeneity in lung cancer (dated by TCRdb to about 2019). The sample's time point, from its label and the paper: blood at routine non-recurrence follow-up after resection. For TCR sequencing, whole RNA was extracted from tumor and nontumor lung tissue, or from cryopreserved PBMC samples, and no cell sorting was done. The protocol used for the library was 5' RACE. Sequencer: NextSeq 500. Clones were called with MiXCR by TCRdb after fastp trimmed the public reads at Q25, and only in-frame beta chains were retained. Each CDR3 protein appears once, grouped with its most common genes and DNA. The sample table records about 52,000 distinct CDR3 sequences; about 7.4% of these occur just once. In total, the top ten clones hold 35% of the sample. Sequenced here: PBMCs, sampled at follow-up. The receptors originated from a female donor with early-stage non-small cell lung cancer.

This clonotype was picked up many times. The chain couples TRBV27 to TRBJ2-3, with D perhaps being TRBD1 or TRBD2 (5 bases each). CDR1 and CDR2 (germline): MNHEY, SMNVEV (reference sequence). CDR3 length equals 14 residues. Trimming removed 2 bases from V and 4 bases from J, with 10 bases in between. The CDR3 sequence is CASSLGTSADTQYF. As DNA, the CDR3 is TGTGCCAGCAGTTTAGGGACCTCGGCAGATACGCAGTATTTT.

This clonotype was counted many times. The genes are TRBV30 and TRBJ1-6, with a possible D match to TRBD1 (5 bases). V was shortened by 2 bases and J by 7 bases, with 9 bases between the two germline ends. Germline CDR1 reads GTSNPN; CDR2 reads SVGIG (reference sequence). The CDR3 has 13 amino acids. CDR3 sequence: CAWSLGANSPLHF. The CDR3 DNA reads TGTGCCTGGAGTCTTGGGGCCAATTCACCCCTCCACTTT.

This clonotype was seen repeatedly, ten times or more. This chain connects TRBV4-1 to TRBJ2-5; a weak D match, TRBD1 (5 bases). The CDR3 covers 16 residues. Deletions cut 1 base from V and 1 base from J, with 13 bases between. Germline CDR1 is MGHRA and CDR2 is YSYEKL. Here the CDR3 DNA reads TGCGCCAGCAGCCAAGGTCCGAGACAGCCCCAAGAGACCCAGTACTTC. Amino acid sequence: CASSQGPRQPQETQYF.

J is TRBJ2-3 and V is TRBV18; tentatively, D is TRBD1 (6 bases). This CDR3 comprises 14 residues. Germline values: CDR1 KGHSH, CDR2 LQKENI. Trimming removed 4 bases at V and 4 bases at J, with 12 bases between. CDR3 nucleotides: TGTGCCAGCTCACGGGGGACACAAGCAGATACGCAGTATTTT. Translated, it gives CASSRGTQADTQYF. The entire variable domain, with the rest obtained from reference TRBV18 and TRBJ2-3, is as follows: NAGVMQNPRHLVRRRGQEARLRCSPMKGHSHVYWYRQLPEEGLKFMVYLQKENIIDESGMPKERFSAEFPKEGPSILRIQQVVRGDSAAYFCASSRGTQADTQYFGPGTRLTVL.

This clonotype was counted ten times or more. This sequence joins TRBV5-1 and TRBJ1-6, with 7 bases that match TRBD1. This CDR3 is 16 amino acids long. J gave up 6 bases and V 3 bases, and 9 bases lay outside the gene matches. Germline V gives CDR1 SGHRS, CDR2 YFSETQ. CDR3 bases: TGCGCCAGCAGCTCGAGGTCCGGGACAGCTAATTCACCCCTCCACTTT. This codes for CASSSRSGTANSPLHF. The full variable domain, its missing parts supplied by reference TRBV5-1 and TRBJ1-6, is KAGVTQTPRYLIKTRGQQVTLSCSPISGHRSVSWYQQTPGQGLQFLFEYFSETQRNKGNFPGRFSGRQFSNSRSEMNVSTLELGDSALYLCASSSRSGTANSPLHFGNGTRLTVT.

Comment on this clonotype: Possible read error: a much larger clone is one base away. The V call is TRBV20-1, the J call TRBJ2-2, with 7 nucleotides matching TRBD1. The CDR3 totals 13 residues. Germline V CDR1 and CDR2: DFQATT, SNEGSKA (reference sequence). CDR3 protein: CSARAQGPGALFF. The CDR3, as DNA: TGCAGTGCTAGAGCACAGGGGCCCGGGGCGCTGTTTTTT.

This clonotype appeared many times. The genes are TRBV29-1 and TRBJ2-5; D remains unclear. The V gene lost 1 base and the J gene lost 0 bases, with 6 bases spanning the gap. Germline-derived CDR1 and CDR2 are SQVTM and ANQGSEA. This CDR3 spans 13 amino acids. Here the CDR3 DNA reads TGCAGCGTTGAAGGCTGGAACCAAGAGACCCAGTACTTC. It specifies CSVEGWNQETQYF.

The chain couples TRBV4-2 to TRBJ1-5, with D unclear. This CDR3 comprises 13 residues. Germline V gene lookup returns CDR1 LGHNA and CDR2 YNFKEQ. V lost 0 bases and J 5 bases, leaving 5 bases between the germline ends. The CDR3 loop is CASSQDLDQPQHF. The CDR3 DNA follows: TGTGCCAGCAGCCAAGATCTCGATCAGCCCCAGCATTTT.

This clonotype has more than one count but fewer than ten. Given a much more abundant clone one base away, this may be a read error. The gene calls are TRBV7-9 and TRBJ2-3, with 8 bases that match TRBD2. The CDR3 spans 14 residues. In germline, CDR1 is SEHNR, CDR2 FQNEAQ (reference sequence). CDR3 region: CAGLQRGITDTRYF. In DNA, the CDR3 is TGTGCCGGCCTACAGCGGGGGATTACAGATACGCGGTATTTT.

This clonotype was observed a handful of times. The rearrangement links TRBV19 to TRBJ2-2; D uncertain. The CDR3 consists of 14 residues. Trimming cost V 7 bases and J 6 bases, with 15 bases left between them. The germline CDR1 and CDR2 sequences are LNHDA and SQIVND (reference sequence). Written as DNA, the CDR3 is TGTGCCAGTACCACAATCATGTTGTCCGGGGAGCTGTTTTTT. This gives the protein CASTTIMLSGELFF.

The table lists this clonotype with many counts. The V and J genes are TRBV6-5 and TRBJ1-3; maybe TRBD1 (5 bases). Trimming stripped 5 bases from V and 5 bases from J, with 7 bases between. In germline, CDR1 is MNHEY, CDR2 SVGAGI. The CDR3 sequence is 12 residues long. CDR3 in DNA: TGTGCCAGCAGTGGGGACCGAAACACCATATATTTT. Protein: CASSGDRNTIYF.

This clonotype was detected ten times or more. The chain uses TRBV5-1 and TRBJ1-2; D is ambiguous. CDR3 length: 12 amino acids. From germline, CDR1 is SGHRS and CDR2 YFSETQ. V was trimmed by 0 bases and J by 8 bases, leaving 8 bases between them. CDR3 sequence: CASSLDGKGYTF. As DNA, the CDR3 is TGCGCCAGCAGCTTGGACGGCAAGGGCTACACCTTC.

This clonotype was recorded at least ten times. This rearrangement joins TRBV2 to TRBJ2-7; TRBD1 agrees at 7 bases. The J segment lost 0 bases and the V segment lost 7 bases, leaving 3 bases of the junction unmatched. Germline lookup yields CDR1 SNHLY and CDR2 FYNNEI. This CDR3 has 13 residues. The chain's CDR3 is CASTTGPSYEQYF. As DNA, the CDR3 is TGTGCCAGCACGACAGGGCCCTCCTACGAGCAGTACTTC.

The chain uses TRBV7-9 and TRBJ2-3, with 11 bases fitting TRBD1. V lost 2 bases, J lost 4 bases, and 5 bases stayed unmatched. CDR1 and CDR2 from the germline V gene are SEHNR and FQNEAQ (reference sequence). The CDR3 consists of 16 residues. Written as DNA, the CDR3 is TGTGCCAGCAGCTTATCGGACAGGGGGCGCGCAGATACGCAGTATTTT. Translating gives CASSLSDRGRADTQYF.

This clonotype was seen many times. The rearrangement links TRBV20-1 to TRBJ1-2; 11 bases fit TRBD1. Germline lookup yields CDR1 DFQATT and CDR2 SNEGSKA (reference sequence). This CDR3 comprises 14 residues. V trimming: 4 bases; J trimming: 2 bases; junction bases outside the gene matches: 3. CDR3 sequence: CSATGTGGNYGYTF. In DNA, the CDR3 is TGCAGTGCTACCGGGACAGGGGGGAACTATGGCTACACCTTC.

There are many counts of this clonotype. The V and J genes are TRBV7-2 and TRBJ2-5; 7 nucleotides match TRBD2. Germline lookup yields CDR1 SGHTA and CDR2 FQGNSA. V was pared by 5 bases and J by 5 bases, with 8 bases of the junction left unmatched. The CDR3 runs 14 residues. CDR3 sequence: CASSLSTSRETQYF. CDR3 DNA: TGTGCCAGCAGCCTGTCGACTAGCCGGGAGACCCAGTACTTC.

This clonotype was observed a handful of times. In DNA form, the CDR3 reads TGTGCCAGCAGACGCCGGGACGCCGGGGGGCAGTACTTC. This codes for CASRRRDAGGQYF. This chain uses TRBV6-5 with TRBJ2-7; perhaps TRBD2 as D (6 bases). The CDR3 contains 13 residues. The V gene lost 6 bases and the J gene lost 9 bases, with 18 bases spanning the gap. Germline lookup yields CDR1 MNHEY and CDR2 SVGAGI.

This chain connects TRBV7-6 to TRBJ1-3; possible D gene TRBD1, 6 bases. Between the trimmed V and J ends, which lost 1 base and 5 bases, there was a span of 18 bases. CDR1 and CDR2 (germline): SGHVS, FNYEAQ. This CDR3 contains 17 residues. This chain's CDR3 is CASSLVPPGALRNTIYF. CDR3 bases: TGTGCCAGCAGCTTAGTACCCCCGGGGGCTCTAAGAAACACCATATATTTT.

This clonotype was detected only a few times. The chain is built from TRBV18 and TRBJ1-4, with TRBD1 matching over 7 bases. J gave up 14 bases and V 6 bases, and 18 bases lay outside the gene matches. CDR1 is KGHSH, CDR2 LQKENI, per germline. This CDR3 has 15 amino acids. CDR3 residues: CASSPDRERGSSLFF. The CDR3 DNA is TGTGCCAGCTCGCCTGACAGGGAAAGGGGCTCTTCTCTGTTTTTT. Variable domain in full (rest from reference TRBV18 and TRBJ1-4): NAGVMQNPRHLVRRRGQEARLRCSPMKGHSHVYWYRQLPEEGLKFMVYLQKENIIDESGMPKERFSAEFPKEGPSILRIQQVVRGDSAAYFCASSPDRERGSSLFFGSGTQLSVL.

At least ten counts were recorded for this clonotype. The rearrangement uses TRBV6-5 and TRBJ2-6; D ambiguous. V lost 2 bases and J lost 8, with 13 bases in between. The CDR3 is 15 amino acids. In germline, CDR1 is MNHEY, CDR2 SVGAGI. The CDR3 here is CASSYGRTPTNVLTF. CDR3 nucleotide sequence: TGTGCCAGCAGTTACGGTCGAACACCAACCAACGTCCTGACTTTC.

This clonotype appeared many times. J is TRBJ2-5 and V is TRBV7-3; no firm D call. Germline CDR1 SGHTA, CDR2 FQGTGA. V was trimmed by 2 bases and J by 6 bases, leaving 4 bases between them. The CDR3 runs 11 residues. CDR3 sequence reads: CASSLGKTQYF. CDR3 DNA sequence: TGTGCCAGCAGCTTAGGAAAGACCCAGTACTTC.